This TCR beta chain was sequenced for a study of regulatory T cells in long-lasting Graves disease. This clonotype has ten or more counts. Its antigen is not known. This CDR3 has 16 amino acids. Trimming stripped 1 base from V and 0 bases from J, with 10 bases between. In building TCR beta libraries, iRepertoire HTBI primers were used together with Arm-PCR of CDR3 regions. TCRdb called the multiplex PCR reads again in MiXCR, with one record for every CDR3 protein. The sample carries fewer than 550,000 distinct CDR3 sequences, about 16% recorded once. The time point is: newly diagnosed GD, antithyroid drugs for less than 3 months. Extracted RNA from PBMCs served as the source of the TCR library. General study results and limits: TRBV28 was favored in persistent disease, as were TRBJ1-2 and TRBJ2-5.

This sample also belongs to another study, concerning T cells in Graves' hyperthyroidism and ophthalmopathy. As that report states: Uncontrolled infection, other autoimmune disease, pregnancy or lactation disqualified patients from enrolment. Initially, a first-round RT-PCR of the TCR CDR3 employed the HTBI primer set.

The genes are TRBV12-3 or TRBV12-4 and TRBJ1-5; D is uncertain. The clonotype comes from a woman aged 35-65 years with Graves disease. This material consisted of peripheral blood mononuclear cells (PBMCs), taken at new diagnosis, from a patient treated with antithyroid drugs. The CDR3 DNA sequence: TGTGCCAGCAGTTTAGGCCCAATTTCTAGCAATCAGCCCCAGCATTTT. It encodes CASSLGPISSNQPQHF.